This T cell receptor beta chain was identified during a study of blood T cell repertoires in COVID-19. Across the study: Nucleic acid was either cDNA or gDNA, and it came from T cells, B-cell-depleted T cells, or PBMCs.

V was cut by 0 bases and J by 0 bases, with 9 bases left in between. This CDR3 is built from 16 residues. Germline V gene sequence: CDR1 SGHVS, CDR2 FNYEAQ. Per the original methods: Estimates of nucleated cell counts were drawn from the amplification of reference gene primers. The data were produced by immunoSEQ multiplex PCR, yet TCRdb's version contains in-frame clones alone and is incomplete. V and J calls and clone size are copied from that table; D and trimming were computed from the DNA. The data show about 200,000 clones, roughly three quarters seen once. The cohort comprised adults aged roughly 18 to 100 years residing in about two dozen US areas. This clone was detected once.

The chain has TRBV7-6 and TRBJ1-3; D remains unclear. This TCR came from a woman in her fifties or sixties with acute COVID-19. The specimen was PBMCs or T cells enriched from blood (not recorded which). The CDR3 DNA reads as TGTGCCAGCAGCTTAGCAGGCGGAAACTCTGGAAACACCATATATTTT. This sequence encodes CASSLAGGNSGNTIYF. Variable domain in full (rest from reference TRBV7-6 and TRBJ1-3): GAGVSQSPRYKVTKRGQDVALRCDPISGHVSLYWYRQALGQGPEFLTYFNYEAQQDKSGLPNDRFSAERPEGSISTLTIQRTEQRDSAMYRCASSLAGGNSGNTIYFGEGSWLTVV.